This T cell receptor beta chain was sequenced in a study of T cells after yellow fever vaccination. Overall study context: Libraries from low-cell-number fractions were prepared with the SMART-Seq v4 Ultra Low Input RNA kit.

As regards this clonotype: Antigen: not known.

General observations from the study: Contamination of FACS-sorted repertoires by abundant clonotypes from the bulk population could occur. At around 95% for CD4 and roughly 87% for CD8, most primary-vaccination clones showed up again after the booster.

Template-switching 5'RACE yielded the TCR cDNA; a universal primer site and UMIs were added in the process. TCRdb ran MiXCR on the 5' RACE reads and lists one entry per CDR3 protein. The sample has hundreds of thousands of distinct CDR3 sequences, 9% to 15% seen once; the top ten hold under 15%. This CDR3 is built from 17 residues. V was pared by 2 bases and J by 5 bases, with 18 bases between. Per the germline V gene, CDR1 is KGHDR and CDR2 is SFDVKD. This sample comprised PBMCs, obtained on the day of the yellow fever booster vaccination. This chain connects TRBV24-1 to TRBJ2-1; TRBD1 is a possible D gene (6 bases). This receptor was identified in a man aged 25 to 45 who received the YFV17D yellow fever vaccine. The CDR3 sequence: CATSDSGSGQLDNEQFF. The CDR3 nucleotides are TGTGCCACCAGTGATTCCGGGTCGGGACAATTGGACAATGAGCAGTTCTTC.